This is a list of T cell receptor beta chains from one sample in a study of T-cell reconstitution after alpha-beta-depleted transplantation in children. One entry per CDR3 protein results from TCRdb running MiXCR on the PCR reads. This sample carries 350,000 to 450,000 distinct CDR3 sequences, about an eighth of them seen once, and the ten largest clones take 3.5% to 4.5%. Sequenced here: PBMCs, sampled from the stem cell graft. The receptors here all came from a human donor who donated a stem cell graft to a child with Fanconi anemia. The CDR3 runs from the conserved cysteine through the conserved F or W. D genes are given only for firm matches. Not every row has a clone size; where given, it reads once, few, many or a size class.

D gene,J gene,clone size,V gene,CDR3 protein,CDR3 DNA
-,TRBJ2-6,few,TRBV5-5,CASSFSRSGANVLTF,TGTGCCAGCAGCTTTAGCCGCTCTGGGGCCAACGTCCTGACTTTC
-,TRBJ1-2,many,TRBV20-1,CSARADKQGGYTF,TGCAGTGCTAGAGCGGACAAGCAAGGCGGCTACACCTTC
TRBD1,TRBJ2-1,-,TRBV14,CASSRTPGQGPKEQFF,TGTGCCAGCAGCCGGACTCCGGGACAGGGGCCTAAAGAGCAGTTCTTC
TRBD2,TRBJ2-5,once,TRBV2,CASSSHGGGQVTQYF,TGTGCCAGCAGCTCTCACGGGGGGGGCCAGGTGACCCAGTACTTC
-,TRBJ1-2,many,TRBV9,CASSVQDANYGYTF,TGTGCCAGCAGCGTCCAGGACGCTAACTATGGCTACACCTTC
-,TRBJ2-3,-,TRBV20-1,CSARDLGGGTATDTQYF,TGCAGTGCTAGAGATCTGGGCGGGGGCACCGCCACAGATACGCAGTATTTT
TRBD1,TRBJ2-1,few,TRBV5-1,CASSIGQGGNEQFF,TGCGCCAGCAGCATAGGACAGGGGGGCAATGAGCAGTTCTTC
TRBD1,TRBJ2-4,-,TRBV5-1,CASSSNTGVGNIQYF,TGCGCCAGCAGCTCAAATACAGGGGTGGGAAACATTCAGTACTTC
-,TRBJ2-3,-,TRBV28,CASSSRLEGTDTQYF,TGTGCCAGCAGTTCCCGACTAGAGGGCACAGATACGCAGTATTTT
-,TRBJ2-5,many,TRBV7-3,CASTLGIETQYF,TGTGCCAGCACCTTAGGGATAGAGACCCAGTACTTC
-,TRBJ2-5,-,TRBV7-2,CASSYEGTQYF,TGTGCCAGCAGCTACGAAGGGACCCAGTACTTC
TRBD1,TRBJ2-1,few,TRBV9,CASSVGDRVKQFF,TGTGCCAGCAGCGTAGGGGACAGAGTAAAGCAGTTCTTC
-,TRBJ1-1,-,TRBV12-3/TRBV12-4,CASSLTGQMNTEAFF,TGTGCCAGCAGTCTCACAGGGCAGATGAACACTGAAGCTTTCTTT
-,TRBJ2-1,-,TRBV29-1,CSVEDRKEYNEQFF,TGCAGCGTTGAAGATAGGAAAGAATACAATGAGCAGTTCTTC
TRBD1,TRBJ2-1,many,TRBV5-5,CASRKDRGSYNEQFF,TGTGCCAGCAGAAAGGACAGGGGGTCCTACAATGAGCAGTTCTTC
-,TRBJ2-3,many,TRBV20-1,CSARDNRLRTDTQYF,TGCAGTGCTAGAGATAATCGACTCCGCACAGATACGCAGTATTTT
-,TRBJ1-2,-,TRBV4-3,CASSQDLGRSYGYTF,TGCGCCAGCAGCCAAGATCTAGGCAGGAGTTATGGCTACACCTTC
-,TRBJ1-1,many,TRBV20-1,CSAPWGSIDEAFF,TGCAGTGCCCCCTGGGGGTCGATCGATGAAGCTTTCTTT
TRBD2,TRBJ2-1,-,TRBV29-1,CSVGQASGEFF,TGCAGCGTTGGTCAGGCTAGCGGGGAGTTCTTC
TRBD1,TRBJ1-1,-,TRBV19,CASSDGQGYTEAFF,TGTGCCAGTAGTGACGGACAGGGGTACACTGAAGCTTTCTTT
-,TRBJ1-1,-,TRBV29-1,CSVEQAMNTEAFF,TGCAGCGTTGAACAGGCGATGAACACTGAAGCTTTCTTT
-,TRBJ1-1,few,TRBV29-1,CSVDTEMNTEAFF,TGCAGCGTTGACACGGAGATGAACACTGAAGCTTTCTTT
-,TRBJ2-5,many,TRBV20-1,CSARDPTTGTSLQETQYF,TGCAGTGCTAGAGATCCAACCACAGGGACATCCCTCCAAGAGACCCAGTACTTC
TRBD2,TRBJ2-5,few,TRBV18,CASSLTPGLAGEETQYF,TGTGCCAGCTCACTAACTCCGGGACTAGCGGGGGAAGAGACCCAGTACTTC